The next 20 T cell receptor beta chains were all read from a single sample in a study of identical twins. TCRdb recomputed calls from the 5' RACE reads with MiXCR, one row per CDR3 protein. This sample has 700,000 to 950,000 distinct CDR3 sequences, with roughly an eighth found just once. The same specimen was also included in a second study, on yellow fever vaccine responses in identical twins.

The sequenced sample was PBMCs. The receptors here all came from a woman younger than 35 in good health.

V gene TRBV2 combines with J gene TRBJ1-3, with 9 bases fitting TRBD1. With 11 bases clipped from V and 3 bases from J, the junction kept 2 bases outside the gene matches. Looked up from germline, CDR1 is SNHLY and CDR2 is FYNNEI. The CDR3 extends over 12 amino acids. CDR3 amino acids: CAGDRDGNTIYF. The CDR3 nucleotides are TGTGCCGGGGACAGGGATGGAAACACCATATATTTT.

This clonotype was detected ten times or more. This sequence joins TRBV4-1 and TRBJ2-7; 9 nucleotides align to TRBD2. The germline gives CDR1 MGHRA, CDR2 YSYEKL. CDR3 length: 15 residues. J was trimmed by 4 bases and V by 5 bases; bases with no gene match: 9. The CDR3 DNA is TGCGCCAGCAGCGTTTCTAGCGGGGTAGGTTACGAGCAGTACTTC. Protein product: CASSVSSGVGYEQYF.

In this sample, this clonotype turned up many times. V usage is TRBV5-6 and J usage is TRBJ1-2; the D gene is possibly TRBD1 (6 bases). CDR3 length: 14 residues. CDR1 SGHDT and CDR2 YYEEEE come from the germline V gene. V was clipped by 2 bases and J by 8 bases, with 16 bases between them. The CDR3 DNA reads as TGTGCCAGCAGCTTAGAACAGGGTATATACGGCTACACCTTC. Translated, it gives CASSLEQGIYGYTF.

The table lists this clonotype with a few counts. The rearrangement uses TRBV20-1 and TRBJ2-2, with TRBD2 matching 12 bases. Germline V gene sequence: CDR1 DFQATT, CDR2 SNEGSKA (reference sequence). The ends lost 4 bases at V and 5 bases at J; junction bases unmatched: 2. This CDR3 is 14 amino acids long. In DNA, the CDR3 is TGCAGTGCTACTAGCGGGAGGGGAACCGGGGAGCTGTTTTTT. Translating it yields CSATSGRGTGELFF.

This clonotype was picked up a small number of times. This chain joins TRBV7-8 and TRBJ2-2; D ambiguous. CDR3 length: 16 amino acids. V was trimmed by 5 bases and J by 1 base, leaving 14 bases between them. CDR1 is SGHVS, CDR2 FQNEAQ, per germline. Here the CDR3 DNA reads TGTGCCAGCAGCCTTAGGCCCAGCTTGAACACCGGGGAGCTGTTTTTT. Protein sequence: CASSLRPSLNTGELFF.

In this sample, this clonotype turned up a few times. The chain recombines TRBV5-1 with TRBJ1-2; D remains ambiguous. The V end lost 2 bases, the J end lost 4 bases, and 12 bases lay between the germline ends. Looked up from germline, CDR1 is SGHRS and CDR2 is YFSETQ. The CDR3 is made up of 14 amino acids. CDR3 residues: CASSLRRETYGYTF. The CDR3 region has the DNA TGCGCCAGCAGCTTACGGAGGGAAACCTATGGCTACACCTTC.

This chain joins TRBV3-1 and TRBJ2-7; 7 bases are shared with TRBD2. Trimming cost V 1 base and J 5 bases; bases outside gene matches: 2. The CDR3 is 13 amino acids. The germline gives CDR1 LGHDT, CDR2 YNNKEL (reference sequence). The CDR3 DNA reads as TGTGCCAGCAGCCAAGGGACTAGGAACGAGCAGTACTTC. Its protein product is CASSQGTRNEQYF.

The chain carries TRBV2 and TRBJ2-7; D is tentatively TRBD1 or TRBD2 (5 bases each). The germline V and J ends were trimmed by 4 bases and 2 bases, with 12 bases remaining between them. The CDR3 loop spans 14 amino acids. The germline gives CDR1 SNHLY, CDR2 FYNNEI. The CDR3 DNA follows: TGTGCCAGCAGTGGTGGGACCCACACCTACGAGCAGTACTTC. It encodes CASSGGTHTYEQYF.

This clonotype came up many times. V gene TRBV9 combines with J gene TRBJ2-3, with D tentatively TRBD1 (6 bases). The CDR3 is 15 amino acids. Trimming stripped 0 bases from V and 0 bases from J, with 8 bases between. CDR1 is SGDLS, CDR2 YYNGEE, per germline. The CDR3 loop is CASSVERGSTDTQYF. CDR3 nucleotide sequence: TGTGCCAGCAGCGTAGAAAGGGGGAGCACAGATACGCAGTATTTT.

The chain couples TRBV19 to TRBJ1-5; 7 bases align to TRBD1. From germline, CDR1 is LNHDA and CDR2 SQIVND (reference sequence). The V and J ends lost 7 bases and 4 bases, in that order; junction bases with no gene match: 7. The CDR3 totals 14 residues. CDR3 in amino acids: CASNQAGGNQPQHF. Here the CDR3 DNA reads TGTGCCAGTAACCAGGCAGGGGGGAATCAGCCCCAGCATTTT. The full variable domain, with the rest looked up from reference TRBV19 and TRBJ1-5, is DGGITQSPKYLFRKEGQNVTLSCEQNLNHDAMYWYRQDPGQGLRLIYYSQIVNDFQKGDIAEGYSVSREKKESFPLTVTSAQKNPTAFYLCASNQAGGNQPQHFGDGTRLSIL.

The V gene is TRBV20-1, the J gene TRBJ2-2; 12 bases are shared with TRBD2. The CDR3 sequence is 15 residues long. Trimming at V came to 5 bases and at J to 3 bases, leaving 4 bases not matched to a gene. Germline values: CDR1 DFQATT, CDR2 SNEGSKA (reference sequence). This chain's CDR3 is CSASSGRGDTGELFF. CDR3 nucleotides: TGCAGTGCTTCTAGCGGGAGGGGGGACACCGGGGAGCTGTTTTTT.

In this sample, this clonotype turned up a few times. The chain combines TRBV9 with TRBJ1-2; D may be TRBD1 (5 bases). Germline loops: CDR1 SGDLS, CDR2 YYNGEE. The V gene lost 3 bases and the J gene lost 8 bases, with 17 bases spanning the gap. This CDR3 is 14 amino acids long. CDR3 sequence reads: CASSETGVLGGYTF. The CDR3 region has the DNA TGTGCCAGCAGCGAAACAGGAGTCCTAGGAGGCTACACCTTC.

This clonotype was recorded once. V is TRBV10-1 and J is TRBJ2-3, with D possibly TRBD1 on 6 matching bases. This CDR3 spans 15 amino acids. Germline CDR1 WNHNN, CDR2 SYGVQD (reference sequence). The V and J ends lost 3 bases and 5 bases respectively, with 15 bases between them. Here the CDR3 reads CASSDGDTEVDTQYF. CDR3 coding DNA: TGCGCCAGCAGTGACGGGGACACCGAGGTAGATACGCAGTATTTT.

This clonotype showed up just a few times. The V and J genes are TRBV5-1 and TRBJ2-7; D is possibly TRBD2 (6 bases). The germline V gene has CDR1 SGHRS and CDR2 YFSETQ. The CDR3 extends over 13 amino acids. The ends were cut back, 0 bases at V and 7 bases at J, with 11 bases in the middle. The CDR3, as DNA: TGCGCCAGCAGCTTGGCTTTGGAGGGGGAGCAGTACTTC. This translates into CASSLALEGEQYF.

The chain has TRBV10-3 and TRBJ1-1; TRBD1 is a possible D gene (5 bases). This CDR3 has 13 residues. Germline V gives CDR1 ENHRY, CDR2 SYGVKD. V shed 6 bases and J shed 6 bases, with 14 bases lying between them. This chain's CDR3 is CAIRSGGEAEAFF. The CDR3 DNA follows: TGTGCCATCAGATCCGGGGGGGAGGCTGAAGCTTTCTTT.

The chain is built from TRBV10-2 and TRBJ2-1, with D tentatively TRBD2 (6 bases). Trimming removed 7 bases from V and 0 bases from J, with 13 bases in between. The V gene's germline CDR1 is WSHSY and CDR2 SAAADI. The CDR3 loop spans 15 amino acids. DNA of the CDR3: TGCGCCAGCACGGGCGGGGATAACTCCTACAATGAGCAGTTCTTC. Protein product: CASTGGDNSYNEQFF.

This clonotype was counted only a few times. The gene calls are TRBV7-9 and TRBJ2-7; D is perhaps TRBD2 (5 bases). Per germline, CDR1 SEHNR and CDR2 FQNEAQ (reference sequence). The CDR3 extends over 16 amino acids. V gave up 0 bases and J gave up 0 bases, with 12 bases separating them. CDR3 DNA: TGTGCCAGCAGCTTAGCGCCTCGGGAACACTCCTACGAGCAGTACTTC. It specifies CASSLAPREHSYEQYF.

This clonotype was recorded a few times. This chain connects TRBV5-1 to TRBJ2-1; 8 bases fit TRBD1. CDR3 length: 15 amino acids. Trimming removed 4 bases from V and 6 bases from J; junction bases left unmatched: 9. Looked up from germline, CDR1 is SGHRS and CDR2 is YFSETQ. In nucleotides, the CDR3 is TGCGCCAGCAGCACCGGGACAGGAAGGGTCAATGAGCAGTTCTTC. The encoded protein is CASSTGTGRVNEQFF.

Of note for this clonotype: The germline gene is not matched at one end of the junction; a read error may be the cause. The chain has TRBV2 and TRBJ1-4, with D possibly being TRBD1 (5 bases). In germline, CDR1 is SNHLY, CDR2 FYNNEI. The CDR3 contains 14 residues. This CDR3 reads CASSEWGSKEKLFF. The CDR3 bases are TGTGCCAGCAGTGAATGGGGGTCTAAAGAAAAACTGTTTTTT.

Only a few counts were recorded for this clonotype. One end of the junction varies from germline; a read error may be responsible. The CDR3 spells CASSQDASRNAEAFF. Written as DNA, the CDR3 is TGCGCCAGCAGCCAAGATGCGTCGCGGAACGCTGAAGCTTTCTTT. V gene TRBV4-1 combines with J gene TRBJ1-1, with D uncertain. The CDR3 is 15 amino acids. CDR1 is MGHRA, CDR2 YSYEKL, per germline.